One sample yielded the 17 T cell receptor beta chains listed below, sequenced in a study of OX40 agonist ivuxolimab in advanced cancers. Library prep was done by the immunoSEQ multiplex PCR assay. In TCRdb, the immuneACCESS table is reduced to in-frame sequences with V and J assigned. These tables do not hold every clone; where another copy was compared, an unresolved V gene accounts for under half, and the others remain unexplained. The sample table shows 68,000 or so clones, and almost 85% are seen once. Of the sample, less than 2.5% is held by the ten largest clones. The sequenced sample was CD4+ or CD8+ T cells sorted from blood, obtained in a trial of the OX40 agonist ivuxolimab. Receptors were obtained from an adult with an advanced solid tumor such as melanoma, head and neck, liver or kidney cancer.

With regard to this clone: The junction and the germline gene differ at one end; a read error may be behind it. This chain uses TRBV4-1 with TRBJ2-2; TRBD2 matches 8 bases. Germline V gene data show CDR1 as MGHRA and CDR2 as YSYEKL. The CDR3 is 17 amino acids. The CDR3, as DNA: TGCGCCAGCAGCCAATCCAGACTAGCGACGAACACCGGGAAGCTGTTTTTT. It translates to CASSQSRLATNTGKLFF.

The chain couples TRBV30 to TRBJ2-3; no clear D gene. The CDR3 is made up of 14 amino acids. Trimming cost V 5 bases and J 4 bases, with 16 bases left between them. CDR1 GTSNPN and CDR2 SVGIG come from the germline V gene (reference sequence). The CDR3 sequence is CAWVIPYGPDTQYF. CDR3 in DNA: TGTGCCTGGGTAATACCCTACGGCCCAGATACGCAGTATTTT.

This chain connects TRBV7-2 to TRBJ2-3; D may be TRBD1 (6 bases). The V end was cut by 4 bases, the J end by 4 bases, with 15 bases between. The germline gives CDR1 SGHTA, CDR2 FQGNSA. The CDR3 loop spans 15 amino acids. CDR3 DNA: TGTGCCAGCAGCTCGTTACAGGGCCCCGCAGATACGCAGTATTTT. The encoded protein is CASSSLQGPADTQYF.

The V call is TRBV28, the J call TRBJ2-7; 8 bases line up with TRBD1. Trimming at V came to 6 bases and at J to 3 bases, leaving 7 bases not matched to a gene. Germline values: CDR1 MDHEN, CDR2 SYDVKM. The CDR3 has 14 residues. CDR3 nucleotide sequence: TGTGCCAGCAGAGAGACAGGGGTTTTCTACGAGCAGTACTTC. This sequence encodes CASRETGVFYEQYF. The whole variable domain, remainder taken from reference TRBV28 and TRBJ2-7, is DVKVTQSSRYLVKRTGEKVFLECVQDMDHENMFWYRQDPGLGLRLIYFSYDVKMKEKGDIPEGYSVSREKKERFSLILESASTNQTSMYLCASRETGVFYEQYFGPGTRLTVT.

The CDR3 nucleotides are TGTGCAAGTCGCTTCAATCCATACCAGGGGGTTTATAATTCACCCCTCCACTTT. This codes for CASRFNPYQGVYNSPLHF. The chain has TRBV12-2 and TRBJ1-6; the table gives TRBD1 as D, unverified against the DNA. TRBV12-2 counts as a pseudogene. This CDR3 spans 18 amino acids.

The V gene is TRBV9, the J gene TRBJ1-5, with D perhaps TRBD1 (5 bases). V was shortened by 0 bases and J by 0 bases, with 10 bases between the two germline ends. Germline values: CDR1 SGDLS, CDR2 YYNGEE. The CDR3 totals 16 residues. The CDR3 bases are TGTGCCAGCAGCGTAGGAGGGGTACATAGCAATCAGCCCCAGCATTTT. This translates into CASSVGGVHSNQPQHF.

This chain links TRBV30 with TRBJ2-3; D not certain. CDR3 size: 11 residues. Per germline, CDR1 GTSNPN and CDR2 SVGIG (reference sequence). Trimming removed 3 bases from V and 2 bases from J, with 3 bases in between. As DNA, the CDR3 is TGTGCCTGGAGACTCACAGATACGCAGTATTTT. Amino acids: CAWRLTDTQYF.

The V call is TRBV9, the J call TRBJ2-2; the D gene is possibly TRBD2 (6 bases). In germline, CDR1 is SGDLS, CDR2 YYNGEE. The CDR3 is 14 residues long. V lost 0 bases and J 4 bases, leaving 7 bases between the germline ends. CDR3 protein: CASSVVGGTGELFF. The CDR3, as DNA: TGTGCCAGCAGCGTAGTGGGAGGCACCGGGGAGCTGTTTTTT.

This rearrangement joins TRBV5-1 to TRBJ1-5; D might be TRBD1 (6 bases). Germline lookup yields CDR1 SGHRS and CDR2 YFSETQ. The CDR3 consists of 15 residues. V was trimmed by 4 bases and J by 5 bases, leaving 16 bases between them. CDR3 DNA sequence: TGCGCCAGCAGCCCAGAAGGGGGTCGGCATCAGCCCCAGCATTTT. This translates into CASSPEGGRHQPQHF.

This clone was picked up a small number of times. This sequence joins TRBV28 and TRBJ2-1, with 7 nucleotides matching TRBD1. The germline V gene has CDR1 MDHEN and CDR2 SYDVKM. The CDR3 has 14 residues. J was trimmed by 0 bases and V by 8 bases; bases with no gene match: 4. The CDR3 loop is CASRRDSSYNEQFF. CDR3 DNA sequence: TGTGCCAGCCGCAGGGACAGCTCCTACAATGAGCAGTTCTTC. Complete variable domain (other parts from reference TRBV28 and TRBJ2-1): DVKVTQSSRYLVKRTGEKVFLECVQDMDHENMFWYRQDPGLGLRLIYFSYDVKMKEKGDIPEGYSVSREKKERFSLILESASTNQTSMYLCASRRDSSYNEQFFGPGTRLTVL.

J is TRBJ1-2 and V is TRBV21-1. TRBV21-1 corresponds to a pseudogene. This CDR3 region has 18 residues. CDR3 amino acids: CASGDRDAEIPLRQGYTF. Written as DNA, the CDR3 is TGTGCCAGCGGCGACCGGGACGCAGAAATACCCTTGAGGCAGGGCTACACCTTC.

The chain uses TRBV27 and TRBJ2-3; D call uncertain. V was trimmed by 4 bases and J by 6 bases, leaving 5 bases between them. CDR1 and CDR2 from the germline V gene are MNHEY and SMNVEV (reference sequence). This CDR3 is 11 amino acids long. CDR3 region: CASSSSDTQYF. Here the CDR3 DNA reads TGTGCCAGCAGTTCCTCTGATACGCAGTATTTT.

The chain employs TRBV29-1 and TRBJ1-2; D gene unclear. Germline V gives CDR1 SQVTM, CDR2 ANQGSEA. The CDR3 is made up of 17 amino acids. V lost 2 bases and J 0 bases, leaving 19 bases between the germline ends. The CDR3 DNA reads as TGCAGCGTTGAACCCTTTGGCAGACGGGCTGCTAACTATGGCTACACCTTC. Protein sequence: CSVEPFGRRAANYGYTF.

This clone was picked up one time. V and J are TRBV6-5 and TRBJ2-7, with D perhaps TRBD1 (6 bases). This CDR3 has 16 residues. V was pared by 4 bases and J by 3 bases, with 19 bases between. The germline gives CDR1 MNHEY, CDR2 SVGAGI. The CDR3 here is CASSLFHGTLHYEQYF. The CDR3 DNA reads TGTGCCAGCAGTTTGTTCCACGGGACACTACACTACGAGCAGTACTTC.

This chain connects TRBV9 to TRBJ1-3, with D perhaps matching TRBD1 (5 bases). This CDR3 contains 23 residues. The germline V gene has CDR1 SGDLS and CDR2 YYNGEE. Trimming took off 3 bases at V and 2 bases at J, with 36 bases between the two ends. CDR3 loop: CASSERPHPPFGGTAGTGNTIYF. Here the CDR3 DNA reads TGTGCCAGCAGCGAGAGACCCCACCCCCCCTTTGGGGGGACTGCAGGAACTGGAAACACCATATATTTT.

This clone was picked up one time. The J gene is TRBJ1-4, the V gene TRBV30; D gene ambiguous. Germline V gene lookup returns CDR1 GTSNPN and CDR2 SVGIG (reference sequence). V lost 0 bases, J lost 0 bases, and 14 bases lay in between. This CDR3 spans 17 amino acids. CDR3 sequence reads: CAWSVQLGSSTNEKLFF. The CDR3 DNA sequence: TGTGCCTGGAGTGTACAACTGGGCAGCTCAACTAATGAAAAACTGTTTTTT.

CDR3 bases: TGTGCCTGGAGTGTAGATGGGAATCAGCCCCAGCATTTT. It codes for CAWSVDGNQPQHF. This chain connects TRBV30 to TRBJ1-5; D call uncertain. This CDR3 has 13 residues. The germline V and J ends were trimmed by 0 bases and 4 bases, with 7 bases remaining between them. CDR1 is GTSNPN, CDR2 SVGIG, per germline (reference sequence).